The text below deals with one TCR beta chain. What it recognizes is unknown. The PCR used 60 Vbeta and 13 Jbeta primers. TCRdb keeps only in-frame clones here, not all; method: immunoSEQ multiplex PCR. The repertoire holds 100,000 to 150,000 clones, 70% to 85% seen once, with 4.2% in the top ten. This sample was included in a study of cytomegalovirus exposure and HLA in healthy donors. Trimming shortened V by 3 bases and J by 5 bases, and 7 bases separated the two germline ends. The V gene's germline CDR1 is MDHEN and CDR2 SYDVKM. This CDR3 is built from 12 residues. Overall study results and limits: Later analysis found that TCR beta chains associated with HLA were more clonally expanded than other, equally common chains. Presence/absence analyses assumed roughly uniform sequencing depth across donors. Trimming of TCR beta V- and J-genes showed a link, identified in a later analysis, to a missense DCLRE1C variant.

This receptor was identified in a male donor in good health and CMV-seropositive. Sequencing was carried out using PBMCs. V usage is TRBV28 and J usage is TRBJ1-2; D is uncertain. CDR3 sequence (DNA): TGTGCCAGCAGTTTTGGGAGATATGGCTACACCTTC. Its protein product is CASSFGRYGYTF.